The following is a TCR beta chain sequence with its context. Study processing details: Counts of nucleated cells, estimated from reference gene primer amplification, were obtained. TCRdb's copy holds only in-frame clones and misses some; the assay was immunoSEQ multiplex PCR. The V and J calls and clone size are taken from that table; D and trimming were inferred from the DNA. Among around 300,000 clones listed, approximately 91% were seen once. Participants came from roughly 24 US areas, aged about 18 to 89 years. Recovered status applied to Cohort 3 donors who had two consecutive negative PCRs. It also applied to those with clearance or with symptom resolution. The data were taken from a study of blood T cell repertoires in COVID-19. Study-wide context: The United States, Italy and Spain provided the acute and convalescent COVID-19 samples.

The CDR3 has 15 amino acids. After removal of 5 bases from V and 5 bases from J, the junction contained 8 bases not matched to a gene. CDR1 and CDR2 (germline): MNHEY, SMNVEV (reference sequence). Material for sequencing was PBMCs or T cells enriched from blood (not recorded which). The TCR comes from a woman aged 30 to 39 who had recovered from COVID-19. This sequence joins TRBV27 and TRBJ2-3, with TRBD1 identical over 9 bases. CDR3 residues: CASSINRGLGDTQYF. CDR3 in DNA: TGTGCCAGCAGTATAAACAGGGGGCTGGGAGATACGCAGTATTTT.